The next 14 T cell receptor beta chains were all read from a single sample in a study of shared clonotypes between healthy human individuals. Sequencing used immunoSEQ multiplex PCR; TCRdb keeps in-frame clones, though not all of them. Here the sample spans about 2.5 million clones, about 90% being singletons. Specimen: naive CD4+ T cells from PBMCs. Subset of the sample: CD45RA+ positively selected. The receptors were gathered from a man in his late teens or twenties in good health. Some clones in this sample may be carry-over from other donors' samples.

The CDR3 sequence: CASSVLGDGSGNTIYF. Written as DNA, the CDR3 is TGTGCCAGCAGCGTACTCGGGGACGGCTCTGGAAACACCATATATTTT. V and J are TRBV9 and TRBJ1-3, with TRBD1 as a possible D gene (5 bases). With 1 base removed from V and 0 bases from J, the gap between germline ends came to 11 bases. The CDR3 totals 16 residues. CDR1 is SGDLS, CDR2 YYNGEE, per germline.

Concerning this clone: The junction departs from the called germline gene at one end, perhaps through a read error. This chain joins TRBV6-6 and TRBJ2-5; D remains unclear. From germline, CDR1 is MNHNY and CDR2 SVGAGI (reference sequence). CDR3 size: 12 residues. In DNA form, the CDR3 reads TGTGCCAGCAGTTACGCTGCTGAGGCTTTGGACTTC. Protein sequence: CASSYAAEALDF.

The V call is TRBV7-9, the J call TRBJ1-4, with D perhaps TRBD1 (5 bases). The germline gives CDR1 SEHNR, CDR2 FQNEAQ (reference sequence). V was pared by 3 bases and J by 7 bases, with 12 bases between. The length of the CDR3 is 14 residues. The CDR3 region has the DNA TGTGCCAGCAGCTTGTCCCAGGGAGGTGAAAAACTGTTTTTT. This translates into CASSLSQGGEKLFF.

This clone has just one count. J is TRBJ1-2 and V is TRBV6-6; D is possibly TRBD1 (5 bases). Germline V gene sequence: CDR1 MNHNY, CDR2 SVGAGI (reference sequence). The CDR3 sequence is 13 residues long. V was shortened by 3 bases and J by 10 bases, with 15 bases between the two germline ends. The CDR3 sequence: CASSYETQGVYTF. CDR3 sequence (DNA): TGTGCCAGCAGTTATGAGACCCAAGGGGTCTACACCTTC.

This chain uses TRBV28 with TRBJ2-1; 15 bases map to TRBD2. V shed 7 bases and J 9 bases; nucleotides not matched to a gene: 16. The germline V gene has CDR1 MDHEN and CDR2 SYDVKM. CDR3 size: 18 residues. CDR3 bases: TGTGCCAGCATCATGGGCCCGCTAGGACTAGCGGGAGGGGCTGAGCAGTTCTTC. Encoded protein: CASIMGPLGLAGGAEQFF. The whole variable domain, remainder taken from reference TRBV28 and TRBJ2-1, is DVKVTQSSRYLVKRTGEKVFLECVQDMDHENMFWYRQDPGLGLRLIYFSYDVKMKEKGDIPEGYSVSREKKERFSLILESASTNQTSMYLCASIMGPLGLAGGAEQFFGPGTRLTVL.

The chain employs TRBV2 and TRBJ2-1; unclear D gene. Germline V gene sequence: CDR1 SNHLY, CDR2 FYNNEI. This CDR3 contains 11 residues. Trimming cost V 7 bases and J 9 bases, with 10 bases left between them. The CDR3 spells CASTIIGEQFF. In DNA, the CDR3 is TGTGCCAGCACAATAATAGGTGAGCAGTTCTTC.

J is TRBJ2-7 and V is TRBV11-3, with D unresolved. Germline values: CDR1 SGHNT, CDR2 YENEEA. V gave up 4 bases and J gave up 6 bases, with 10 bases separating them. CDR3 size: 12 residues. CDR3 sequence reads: CASSSRTGEQYF. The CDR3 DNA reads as TGTGCCAGCAGCTCTAGGACGGGCGAGCAGTACTTC.

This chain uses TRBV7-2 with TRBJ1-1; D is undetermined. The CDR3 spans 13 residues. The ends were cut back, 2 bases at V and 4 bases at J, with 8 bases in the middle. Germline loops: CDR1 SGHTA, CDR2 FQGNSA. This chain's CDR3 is CASSLFMGTEAFF. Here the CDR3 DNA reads TGTGCCAGCAGCTTATTTATGGGCACTGAAGCTTTCTTT.

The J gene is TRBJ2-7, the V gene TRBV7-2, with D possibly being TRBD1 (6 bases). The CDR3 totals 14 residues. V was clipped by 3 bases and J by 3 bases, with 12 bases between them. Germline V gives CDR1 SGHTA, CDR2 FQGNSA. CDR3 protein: CASSLAGTRYEQYF. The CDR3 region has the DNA TGTGCCAGCAGCTTGGCCGGGACACGCTACGAGCAGTACTTC.

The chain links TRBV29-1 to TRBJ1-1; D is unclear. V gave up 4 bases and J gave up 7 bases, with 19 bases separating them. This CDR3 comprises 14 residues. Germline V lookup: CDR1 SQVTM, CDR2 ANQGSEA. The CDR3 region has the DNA TGCAGCGTTGGCATGCGGCAGCGGCGGGGTGAAGCTTTCTTT. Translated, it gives CSVGMRQRRGEAFF.

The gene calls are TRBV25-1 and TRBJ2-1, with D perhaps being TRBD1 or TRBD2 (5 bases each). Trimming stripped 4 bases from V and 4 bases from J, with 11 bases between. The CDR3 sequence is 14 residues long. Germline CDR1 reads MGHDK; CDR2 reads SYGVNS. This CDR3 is CASSAVGAYNEQFF. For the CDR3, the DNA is TGTGCCAGCAGTGCCGTCGGGGCGTACAATGAGCAGTTCTTC.

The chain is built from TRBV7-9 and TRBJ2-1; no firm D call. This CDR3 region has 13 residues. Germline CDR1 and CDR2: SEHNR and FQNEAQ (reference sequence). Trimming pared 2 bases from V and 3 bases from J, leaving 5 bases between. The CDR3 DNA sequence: TGTGCCAGCAGCTTAAGCGTCTACAATGAGCAGTTCTTC. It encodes CASSLSVYNEQFF.

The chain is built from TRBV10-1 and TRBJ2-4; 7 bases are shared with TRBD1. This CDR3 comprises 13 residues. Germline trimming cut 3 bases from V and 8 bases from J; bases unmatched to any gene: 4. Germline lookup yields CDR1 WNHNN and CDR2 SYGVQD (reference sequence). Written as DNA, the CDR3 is TGCGCCAGCAGTGAACGGACAGGTGACATTCAGTACTTC. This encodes CASSERTGDIQYF.

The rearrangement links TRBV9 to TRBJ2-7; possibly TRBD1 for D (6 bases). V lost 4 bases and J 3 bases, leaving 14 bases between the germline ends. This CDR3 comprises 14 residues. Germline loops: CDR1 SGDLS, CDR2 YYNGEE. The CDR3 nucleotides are TGTGCCAGCAGCTCGAACTCCAGGGGCTACGAGCAGTACTTC. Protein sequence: CASSSNSRGYEQYF.